These 5 T cell receptor beta chains originate from one sample sequenced in a study of human T cells and chemical hapten exposure. TCRdb re-derived calls from the RACE reads in MiXCR, one entry per CDR3 protein. The sample contains roughly 130,000 distinct CDR3 sequences, about 10% of which appear only once. As to time point: patch test 3, about 24 weeks after DPC sensitization. This sample's treatment: therapeutic diphenylcyclopropenone sensitization with weekly scalp DPC. The source material was whole blood, sampled in connection with sensitization to the hapten diphenylcyclopropenone (DPC). The receptor set was obtained from a woman aged 45-65 years with alopecia areata. Some clones in this sample may be carry-over from other donors' samples.

In this sample, this clonotype turned up many times. The chain uses TRBV11-2 and TRBJ2-3, with a weak D call TRBD1 (5 bases). The V and J ends lost 8 bases and 2 bases respectively, with 14 bases between them. Per the germline V gene, CDR1 is SGHAT and CDR2 is FQNNGV. CDR3 length: 14 residues. The CDR3 spells CASGFEGVTDTQYF. In DNA form, the CDR3 reads TGTGCCAGCGGTTTTGAAGGGGTCACAGATACGCAGTATTTT.

V usage is TRBV2 and J usage is TRBJ2-3; TRBD1 is a possible D gene (5 bases). Germline CDR1 and CDR2: SNHLY and FYNNEI. The CDR3 covers 15 residues. V was shortened by 4 bases and J by 1 base, with 12 bases between the two germline ends. CDR3: CASSVRGTGTDTQYF. Written as DNA, the CDR3 is TGTGCCAGCAGTGTAAGGGGAACTGGCACAGATACGCAGTATTTT.

This clonotype was seen ten or more times. The chain has TRBV5-1 and TRBJ2-3, with TRBD2 identical over 9 bases. The germline gives CDR1 SGHRS, CDR2 YFSETQ. The CDR3 runs 14 residues. Losses at the gene ends were 4 bases for V and 4 bases for J; bases not matched to a gene: 4. As DNA, the CDR3 is TGCGCCAGCAGCATGGGACTAGCTTCAGATACGCAGTATTTT. This translates into CASSMGLASDTQYF. Variable domain in full (rest from reference TRBV5-1 and TRBJ2-3): KAGVTQTPRYLIKTRGQQVTLSCSPISGHRSVSWYQQTPGQGLQFLFEYFSETQRNKGNFPGRFSGRQFSNSRSEMNVSTLELGDSALYLCASSMGLASDTQYFGPGTRLTVL.

Here the CDR3 DNA reads TGTGCCAGCAGCCCAGGGCTCACTGAAGCTTTCTTT. It translates to CASSPGLTEAFF. This rearrangement joins TRBV3-1 to TRBJ1-1, with D tentatively TRBD1 (5 bases). CDR1 and CDR2 (germline): LGHDT, YNNKEL (reference sequence). The CDR3 consists of 12 residues. V gave up 4 bases and J gave up 4 bases, with 7 bases separating them.

The chain uses TRBV5-1 and TRBJ1-1, with 8 bases aligning to TRBD1. Germline CDR1 SGHRS, CDR2 YFSETQ. V shed 1 base, J shed 6 bases, and the junction held 8 bases outside the gene matches. CDR3 length equals 15 residues. CDR3 DNA: TGCGCCAGCAGCTTGATCGGACAGGGTGAAGCTGAAGCTTTCTTT. Translating it yields CASSLIGQGEAEAFF.